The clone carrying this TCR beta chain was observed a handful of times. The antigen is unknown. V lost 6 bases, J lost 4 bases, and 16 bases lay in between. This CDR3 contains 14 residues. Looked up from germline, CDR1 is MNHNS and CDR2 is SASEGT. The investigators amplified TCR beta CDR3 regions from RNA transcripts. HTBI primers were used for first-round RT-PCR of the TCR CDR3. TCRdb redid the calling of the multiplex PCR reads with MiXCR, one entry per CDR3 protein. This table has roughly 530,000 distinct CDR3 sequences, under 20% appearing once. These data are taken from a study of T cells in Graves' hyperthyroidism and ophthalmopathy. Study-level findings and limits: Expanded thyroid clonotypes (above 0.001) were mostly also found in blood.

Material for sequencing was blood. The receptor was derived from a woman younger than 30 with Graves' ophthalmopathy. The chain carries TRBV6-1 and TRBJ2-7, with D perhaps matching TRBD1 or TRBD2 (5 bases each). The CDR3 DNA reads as TGTGCCAGCAGGAAGGGGCAGACTAAATACGAGCAGTACTTC. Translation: CASRKGQTKYEQYF.